The clone carrying this T cell receptor beta chain appeared a few times. What it binds is not known. Extracted RNA was reverse transcribed into cDNA, the sequencing template. Sequencing was performed with immunoSEQ multiplex PCR; in TCRdb, only in-frame clones are kept and a portion is missing. The data contain about 200,000 clones, roughly three fifths of them singletons. The data originate from a study of CD8+ T cells in alopecia areata. Study results and caveats: Elevated clonality characterized lesional scalp relative to normal scalp, particularly in alopecia totalis/universalis.

CDR1 is SGHVS, CDR2 FQNEAQ, per germline. V gave up 5 bases and J gave up 0 bases; unmatched junction bases: 9. The CDR3 contains 16 residues. Described treatment: oral pan-JAK inhibitor, 5-10 mg twice daily. Researchers picked out CD4+ and CD8+ T cells from PBMCs by sorting. This receptor was taken from a human donor with alopecia areata. This material consisted of CD4+ T cells sorted from blood, taken at week 4, from a patient treated with tofacitinib. The chain employs TRBV7-8 and TRBJ2-5; the match to TRBD2 covers 7 bases. The chain's CDR3 is CASSGGLQINQETQYF. As DNA, the CDR3 is TGTGCCAGCAGCGGGGGACTACAGATTAACCAAGAGACCCAGTACTTC. Supplemented by reference TRBV7-8 and TRBJ2-5, the full variable domain reads GAGVSQSPRYKVAKRGQDVALRCDPISGHVSLFWYQQALGQGPEFLTYFQNEAQLDKSGLPSDRFFAERPEGSVSTLKIQRTQQEDSAVYLCASSGGLQINQETQYFGPGTRLLVL.